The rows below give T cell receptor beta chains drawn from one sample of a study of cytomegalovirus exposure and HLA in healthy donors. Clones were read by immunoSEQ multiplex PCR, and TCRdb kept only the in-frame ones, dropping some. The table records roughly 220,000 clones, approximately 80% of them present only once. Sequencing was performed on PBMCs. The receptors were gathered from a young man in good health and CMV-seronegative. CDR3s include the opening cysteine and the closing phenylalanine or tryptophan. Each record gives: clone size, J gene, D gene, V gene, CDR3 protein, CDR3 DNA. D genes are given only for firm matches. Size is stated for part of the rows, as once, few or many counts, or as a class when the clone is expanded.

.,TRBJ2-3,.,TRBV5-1,CASSLGGAPRAGDTQYF,TGCGCCAGCAGCCTGGGTGGGGCTCCTCGGGCCGGAGATACGCAGTATTTT
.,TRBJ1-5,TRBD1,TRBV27,CASSWTGINQPQHF,TGTGCCAGCAGCTGGACAGGGATCAATCAGCCCCAGCATTTT
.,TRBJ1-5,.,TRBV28,CASSLETAGPQHF,TGTGCCAGCAGTTTAGAGACCGCGGGACCCCAGCATTTT
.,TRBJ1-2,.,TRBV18,CASSPDRLYGYTF,TGTGCCAGCTCACCGGACAGACTCTATGGCTACACCTTC
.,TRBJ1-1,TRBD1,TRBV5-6,CASSDGQGNWVTEAFF,TGTGCCAGCAGCGACGGACAGGGTAATTGGGTAACTGAAGCTTTCTTT
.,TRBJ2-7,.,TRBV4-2,CASSQDKRGQPYEQYF,TGTGCCAGCAGCCAAGACAAGAGGGGACAACCTTACGAGCAGTACTTC
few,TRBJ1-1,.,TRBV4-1,CASRGARTEAFF,TGCGCCAGCAGGGGGGCGAGGACTGAAGCTTTCTTT
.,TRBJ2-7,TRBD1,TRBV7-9,CASSSYRGRAYEQYF,TGTGCCAGCAGCTCATACAGGGGTAGGGCCTACGAGCAGTACTTC
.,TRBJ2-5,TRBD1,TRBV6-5,CASSSYEDRARETQYF,TGTGCCAGCAGTTCCTATGAGGACAGGGCCAGAGAGACCCAGTACTTC
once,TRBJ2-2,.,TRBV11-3,CASSLDHTGELFF,TGTGCCAGCAGCTTAGATCATACCGGGGAGCTGTTTTTT
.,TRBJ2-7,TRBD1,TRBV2,CASTQDRRSYEQYF,TGTGCCAGCACCCAGGACAGGAGATCCTACGAGCAGTACTTC
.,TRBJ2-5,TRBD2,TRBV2,CASSGLAGGGETQYF,TGTGCCAGCAGTGGACTAGCGGGGGGAGGAGAGACCCAGTACTTC
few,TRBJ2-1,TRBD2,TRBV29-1,CSVELAGNNEQFF,TGCAGCGTTGAACTAGCGGGAAACAATGAGCAGTTCTTC
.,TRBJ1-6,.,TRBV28,CASSNGGVNSPLHF,TGTGCCAGCAGCAACGGGGGTGTTAATTCACCCCTCCACTTT
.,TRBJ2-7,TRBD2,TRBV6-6,CASRPTLAGERYEQYF,TGTGCCAGCAGGCCGACTCTAGCGGGGGAGCGCTACGAGCAGTACTTC
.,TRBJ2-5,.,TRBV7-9,CASSLSVPGGETQYF,TGTGCCAGCAGCTTAAGCGTCCCAGGGGGGGAGACCCAGTACTTC
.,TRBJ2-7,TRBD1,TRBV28,CASNPRDRDSYEQYF,TGTGCCAGCAACCCCAGGGACAGGGACTCTTACGAGCAGTACTTC
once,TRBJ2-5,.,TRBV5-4,CASSLNMVRETQYF,TGTGCCAGCAGCTTGAATATGGTTCGGGAGACCCAGTACTTC
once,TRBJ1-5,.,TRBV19,CASSPHSGVNQPQHF,TGTGCCAGTAGTCCACATTCAGGGGTGAATCAGCCCCAGCATTTT
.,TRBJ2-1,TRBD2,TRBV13,CASRIATSGTEQFF,TGTGCCAGCAGAATCGCGACTAGCGGGACTGAGCAGTTCTTC
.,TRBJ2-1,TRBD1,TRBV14,CASSQDPQGWSNEQFF,TGTGCCAGCAGCCAAGATCCACAGGGGTGGAGCAATGAGCAGTTCTTC
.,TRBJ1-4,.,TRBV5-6,CASSFGQSNEKLFF,TGTGCCAGCAGCTTCGGACAGAGCAATGAAAAACTGTTTTTT
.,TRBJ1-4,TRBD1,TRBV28,CASSLDRGSGGNEKLFF,TGTGCCAGCAGTTTAGACAGGGGCTCGGGGGGTAATGAAAAACTGTTTTTT
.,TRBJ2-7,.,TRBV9,CASSVGSETETYEQYF,TGTGCCAGCAGCGTGGGCTCCGAGACAGAAACCTACGAGCAGTACTTC
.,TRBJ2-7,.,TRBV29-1,CSARGRQDEQYF,TGCAGCGCCCGGGGGAGGCAGGACGAGCAGTACTTC
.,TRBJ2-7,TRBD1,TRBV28,CASSTGTGISHEQYF,TGTGCCAGCAGTACGGGGACAGGGATTAGCCACGAGCAGTACTTC
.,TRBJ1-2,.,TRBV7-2,CASSPRQDPPSEANYGYTF,TGTGCCAGCAGTCCCCGACAGGACCCACCTTCTGAAGCTAACTATGGCTACACCTTC
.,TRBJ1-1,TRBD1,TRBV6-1,CASSKGGSPEAFF,TGTGCCAGCAGCAAAGGGGGCAGCCCTGAAGCTTTCTTT
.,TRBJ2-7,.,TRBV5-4,CASSPRGGSYEQYF,TGTGCCAGCAGCCCCCGGGGTGGCTCCTACGAGCAGTACTTC
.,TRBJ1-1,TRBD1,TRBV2,CASRVTGGTEAFF,TGTGCCAGCAGGGTGACAGGGGGCACTGAAGCTTTCTTT
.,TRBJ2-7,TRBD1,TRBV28,CASIPGTGDEQYF,TGTGCCAGCATCCCCGGGACAGGGGACGAGCAGTACTTC
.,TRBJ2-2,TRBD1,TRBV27,CASTNHWDRSLAGELFF,TGTGCCAGCACCAACCATTGGGACAGGTCGCTGGCCGGGGAGCTGTTTTTT
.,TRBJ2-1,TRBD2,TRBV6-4,CASSLAGSSYNEQFF,TGTGCCAGTTCCTTAGCGGGGAGCTCCTACAATGAGCAGTTCTTC
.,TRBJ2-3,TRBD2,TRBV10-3,CAIRKLAGDTDTQYF,TGTGCCATCAGGAAACTAGCGGGGGACACAGATACGCAGTATTTT
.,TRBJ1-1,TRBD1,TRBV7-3,CASSPGQGRIREAFF,TGTGCCAGCAGCCCGGGACAGGGAAGGATTCGGGAAGCTTTCTTT
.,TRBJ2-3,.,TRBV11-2,CASSLTSVGGQYF,TGTGCCAGCAGCTTAACGAGTGTCGGGGGGCAGTATTTT
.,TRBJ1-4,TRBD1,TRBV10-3,CAISETPGQGVEKLFF,TGTGCCATCAGTGAGACCCCGGGACAGGGGGTCGAAAAACTGTTTTTT
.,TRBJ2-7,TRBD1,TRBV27,CASSLSRTGSYEQYF,TGTGCCAGCAGTTTATCCCGGACAGGGTCCTACGAGCAGTACTTC
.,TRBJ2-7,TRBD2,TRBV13,CASSQKGWGARGDEQYF,TGTGCCAGCAGCCAAAAAGGGTGGGGCGCCCGGGGGGACGAGCAGTACTTC
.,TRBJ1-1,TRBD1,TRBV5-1,CASRGITGETTEAFF,TGCGCCAGCAGAGGTATAACAGGGGAAACCACTGAAGCTTTCTTT
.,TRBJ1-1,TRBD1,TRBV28,CASSIRGPAFF,TGTGCCAGCAGTATCAGGGGGCCGGCTTTCTTT
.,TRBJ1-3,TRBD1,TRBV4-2,CASSPEPTGGGGNTIYF,TGTGCCAGCAGCCCGGAGCCGACAGGGGGCGGTGGAAACACCATATATTTT
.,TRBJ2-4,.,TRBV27,CASSLRQRNIQYF,TGTGCCAGCAGTTTACGACAGAGAAACATTCAGTACTTC
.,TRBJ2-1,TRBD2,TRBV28,CASSLSAGGKTEQFF,TGTGCCAGCAGTTTATCGGCGGGGGGGAAGACTGAGCAGTTCTTC
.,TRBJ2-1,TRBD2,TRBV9,CASSPGLAGGHNEQFF,TGTGCCAGCAGCCCCGGGCTAGCGGGGGGGCACAATGAGCAGTTCTTC
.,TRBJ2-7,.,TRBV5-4,CASSLDTSSYEQYF,TGTGCCAGCAGCTTGGACACTAGCTCCTACGAGCAGTACTTC
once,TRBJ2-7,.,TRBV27,CASSLSEGYEQYF,TGTGCCAGCAGTTTATCAGAGGGCTACGAGCAGTACTTC
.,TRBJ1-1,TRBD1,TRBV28,CASRGQGTEAFF,TGTGCCAGCAGGGGACAGGGGACTGAAGCTTTCTTT
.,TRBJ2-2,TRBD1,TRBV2,CASRRDRGSSGELFF,TGTGCCAGCAGGAGGGACAGGGGAAGTAGCGGGGAGCTGTTTTTT
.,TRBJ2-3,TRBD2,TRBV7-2,CASSQVAGTLTDTQYF,TGTGCCAGCAGCCAAGTAGCGGGGACCCTCACAGATACGCAGTATTTT
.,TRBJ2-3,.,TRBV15,CATSSEQHYDTQYF,TGTGCCACCAGCAGCGAACAACATTATGATACGCAGTATTTT
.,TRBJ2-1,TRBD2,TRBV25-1,CASRTSGGFYNEQFF,TGTGCCAGCAGAACTAGCGGGGGGTTCTACAATGAGCAGTTCTTC
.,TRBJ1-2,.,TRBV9,CASSGPSYTF,TGTGCCAGCAGCGGGCCCAGCTACACCTTC
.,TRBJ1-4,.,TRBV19,CASSIVPGLNEKLFF,TGTGCCAGTAGTATAGTGCCAGGACTTAATGAAAAACTGTTTTTT
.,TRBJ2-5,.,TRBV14,CASSQAGGTETQYF,TGTGCCAGCAGCCAAGCTGGGGGCACAGAGACCCAGTACTTC
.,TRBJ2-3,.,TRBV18,CASSPPIHRAPVMDTQYF,TGTGCCAGCTCACCACCTATTCACAGGGCCCCGGTGATGGATACGCAGTATTTT
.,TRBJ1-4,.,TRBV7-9,CASSYRQQAGEKLFF,TGTGCCAGCAGCTACCGACAACAAGCAGGGGAAAAACTGTTTTTT